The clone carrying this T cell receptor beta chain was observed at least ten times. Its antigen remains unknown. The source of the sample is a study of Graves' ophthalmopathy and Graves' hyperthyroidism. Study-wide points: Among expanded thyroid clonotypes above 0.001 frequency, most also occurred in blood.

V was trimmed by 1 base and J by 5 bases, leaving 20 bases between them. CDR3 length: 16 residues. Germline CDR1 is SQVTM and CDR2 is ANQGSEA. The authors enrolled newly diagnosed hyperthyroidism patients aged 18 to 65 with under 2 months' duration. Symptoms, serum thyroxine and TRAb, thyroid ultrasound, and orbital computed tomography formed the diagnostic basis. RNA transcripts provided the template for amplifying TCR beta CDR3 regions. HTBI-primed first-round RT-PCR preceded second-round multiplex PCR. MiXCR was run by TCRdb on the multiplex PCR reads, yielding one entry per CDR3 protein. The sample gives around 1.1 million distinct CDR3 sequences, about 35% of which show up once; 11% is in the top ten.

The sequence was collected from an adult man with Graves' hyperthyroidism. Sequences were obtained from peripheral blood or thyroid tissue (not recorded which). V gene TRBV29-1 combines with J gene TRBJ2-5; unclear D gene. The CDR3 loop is CSVEASGATEEETQYF. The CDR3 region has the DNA TGCAGCGTTGAAGCGAGTGGCGCAACTGAGGAGGAGACCCAGTACTTC.